These T cell receptor beta chains were read from a single sample in a study of monozygotic twins with inflammatory bowel disease. Reanalyzing the 5' RACE reads, TCRdb keeps one entry per CDR3 protein, without DNA. The sample totals 140,000 to 150,000 distinct CDR3 sequences. Source material: blood. The receptors were gathered from a human donor with ulcerative colitis or Crohn's disease, or a healthy co-twin of an affected twin (not recorded which). CDR3s include the opening cysteine and the closing phenylalanine or tryptophan. The order of the fields is J gene, V gene, CDR3 protein.

>TRBJ1-6|TRBV19
CASSLKGTRNSPLHF
>TRBJ1-5|TRBV9
CASIRDRVNQPQHF
>TRBJ2-7|TRBV3-1
CASSQGQGREQYF
>TRBJ2-7|TRBV5-1
CASSLDLGLGYEQYF
>TRBJ1-5|TRBV11-1
CASSLAWGQPQHF
>TRBJ1-1|TRBV5-1
CASSRDRVDTEAFF
>TRBJ2-5|TRBV4-1
CASSQKGASGRGETQYF
>TRBJ2-1|TRBV18
CASSPLEHPLYNEQFF
>TRBJ1-2|TRBV7-9
CASSLDRGNYGYTF
>TRBJ2-2|TRBV9
CASRQTGNTGELFF
>TRBJ2-1|TRBV24-1
CATSDLKPYNEQFF
>TRBJ1-1|TRBV4-3
CASRQVAGVGTEAFF
>TRBJ2-1|TRBV5-5
CASSLGTNEQFF
>TRBJ1-5|TRBV4-3
CASSQELEVGQPQHF
>TRBJ1-4|TRBV7-2
CASSTWTGVREKLFF
>TRBJ2-1|TRBV7-8
CASSSDSIYEQFF